These 17 T cell receptor beta chains share one sample of origin, sequenced in a study of T cell responses to AZD1222 COVID-19 vaccine (dated by TCRdb to the early 2020s). Reading the label with the study, this specimen's time point is: baseline before first vaccination. Interpreted using the paper, the treatment or condition label stands for: meningococcal conjugate vaccine given as trial control. The library was generated by the immunoSEQ multiplex PCR assay. Held by TCRdb, this immuneACCESS table contains in-frame sequences only and omits some clones. Under half of the omission traces to an unresolved V gene where checked; the cause of the rest is unknown. The sample table lists approximately 49,000 clones, roughly three quarters of them with a count of one. 20% of the sample comes from the top ten. This material consisted of peripheral blood, taken on day 0 of MenACWY control vaccination. The receptors were sampled from an adult in good health.

The chain combines TRBV28 with TRBJ1-2; a possible D gene is TRBD1 (5 bases). Germline V lookup: CDR1 MDHEN, CDR2 SYDVKM. V was shortened by 7 bases and J by 8 bases, with 14 bases between the two germline ends. This CDR3 is built from 12 residues. Here the CDR3 reads CASTTGPQGYTF. The CDR3 nucleotides are TGTGCCAGCACTACAGGACCACAGGGCTACACCTTC.

The rearrangement links TRBV9 to TRBJ1-2; D may be TRBD1 (6 bases). The germline gives CDR1 SGDLS, CDR2 YYNGEE. Between the trimmed V and J ends, which lost 3 bases and 4 bases, there was a span of 16 bases. The CDR3 extends over 15 amino acids. The CDR3, as DNA: TGTGCCAGCAGCGCACGAGGTGGACAGCTCTATGGCTACACCTTC. It is translated as CASSARGGQLYGYTF.

This sequence joins TRBV19 and TRBJ1-2; D is perhaps TRBD1 (5 bases). This CDR3 has 11 amino acids. Germline CDR1 reads LNHDA; CDR2 reads SQIVND (reference sequence). Trimming took off 4 bases at V and 8 bases at J, with 8 bases between the two ends. CDR3 in DNA: TGTGCCAGTAGTACGGGACGAGGCTACACCTTC. Its translation is CASSTGRGYTF.

This chain joins TRBV28 and TRBJ1-2; tentatively, D is TRBD1 (5 bases). Germline V lookup: CDR1 MDHEN, CDR2 SYDVKM. The CDR3 has 12 residues. V lost 5 bases and J 4 bases, leaving 8 bases between the germline ends. CDR3 DNA: TGTGCCAGCAGTGGGGGGTCCTATGGCTACACCTTC. Encoded protein: CASSGGSYGYTF.

J is TRBJ2-2 and V is TRBV19; D may be TRBD2 (6 bases). The germline V gene has CDR1 LNHDA and CDR2 SQIVND (reference sequence). The CDR3 extends over 14 amino acids. Between the trimmed V and J ends, which lost 7 bases and 6 bases, there was a span of 15 bases. The CDR3 reads CASKGIGEAGELFF. The CDR3 nucleotides are TGTGCCAGTAAGGGTATCGGGGAGGCCGGGGAGCTGTTTTTT.

V usage is TRBV5-1 and J usage is TRBJ2-3, with 7 bases that match TRBD2. This CDR3 spans 15 amino acids. Trimming removed 7 bases from V and 7 bases from J; junction bases left unmatched: 15. The germline V gene encodes CDR1 SGHRS and CDR2 YFSETQ. In nucleotides, the CDR3 is TGCGCCAGCCAACCGGGGACTACCTTTATATATACGCAGTATTTT. Translating gives CASQPGTTFIYTQYF.

This clone was detected once. The gene calls are TRBV29-1 and TRBJ2-1; D remains unclear. The germline V gene encodes CDR1 SQVTM and CDR2 ANQGSEA. V was pared by 6 bases and J by 4 bases, with 16 bases between. The CDR3 consists of 14 residues. The DNA for the CDR3 is TGCAGCGTCGACGAAAACTCCTTATACAATGAGCAGTTCTTC. It specifies CSVDENSLYNEQFF.

The chain joins TRBV7-8 to TRBJ1-5; D is perhaps TRBD1 (6 bases). Per germline, CDR1 SGHVS and CDR2 FQNEAQ. V dropped 3 bases and J dropped 0 bases, with 9 bases sitting between them. The CDR3 extends over 15 amino acids. The chain's CDR3 is CASSFDRNSNQPQHF. In nucleotides, the CDR3 is TGTGCCAGCAGCTTTGACAGGAATAGCAATCAGCCCCAGCATTTT.

The chain carries TRBV6-1 and TRBJ2-7; D may be TRBD1 (6 bases). Trimming stripped 3 bases from V and 3 bases from J, with 12 bases between. The CDR3 is 14 residues long. The V gene's germline CDR1 is MNHNS and CDR2 SASEGT. The CDR3 DNA reads as TGTGCCAGCAGTGAGGCCCAGGGGAGCTACGAGCAGTACGTC. Translation: CASSEAQGSYEQYV.

The rearrangement joins TRBV28 to TRBJ1-3; D not certain. V shed 2 bases and J shed 3 bases, with 2 bases lying between them. The CDR3 totals 12 residues. Germline-derived CDR1 and CDR2 are MDHEN and SYDVKM. Written as DNA, the CDR3 is TGTGCCAGCAGTTTAAATGGAAACACCATATATTTT. This translates into CASSLNGNTIYF.

This rearrangement joins TRBV19 to TRBJ1-2; 8 bases are shared with TRBD1. Germline values: CDR1 LNHDA, CDR2 SQIVND (reference sequence). Trimming at V came to 5 bases and at J to 5 bases, leaving 10 bases not matched to a gene. This CDR3 is 15 amino acids long. The CDR3 sequence is CASSSDRQGRYGYTF. The CDR3 DNA follows: TGTGCCAGTAGTTCAGACCGACAGGGGAGGTATGGCTACACCTTC.

The V and J genes are TRBV5-8 and TRBJ2-7; D is ambiguous. The CDR3 loop spans 14 amino acids. Germline CDR1 and CDR2: SGHTS and YDEGEE. Trimming cost V 0 bases and J 1 base, with 8 bases left between them. CDR3 coding DNA: TGTGCCAGCAGCTTGGCCCCCGTTTCCTACGAGCAGTACGTC. Its protein is CASSLAPVSYEQYV.

This clone was observed a single time. The genes are TRBV7-8 and TRBJ2-7, with 10 nucleotides matching TRBD2. The CDR3 consists of 14 residues. After removal of 4 bases from V and 6 bases from J, the junction contained 6 bases not matched to a gene. Germline values: CDR1 SGHVS, CDR2 FQNEAQ. The CDR3 spells CASSSAVAGGEQYF. The CDR3 DNA is TGTGCCAGCAGCTCGGCGGTAGCGGGGGGCGAGCAGTACTTC.

The chain joins TRBV2 to TRBJ1-6; D possibly corresponds to TRBD1 (5 bases). V lost 6 bases, J lost 11 bases, and 14 bases lay in between. CDR1 is SNHLY and CDR2 is FYNNEI in the germline V gene. The CDR3 is 13 amino acids. In nucleotides, the CDR3 is TGTGCCAGCAGAGGCAGGGAGAGGACACCCCTCCACTTT. Protein product: CASRGRERTPLHF.

The V and J genes are TRBV9 and TRBJ2-2; TRBD2 is a possible D gene (6 bases). V dropped 0 bases and J dropped 4 bases, with 10 bases sitting between them. Per the germline V gene, CDR1 is SGDLS and CDR2 is YYNGEE. The CDR3 length is 15 residues. As DNA, the CDR3 is TGTGCCAGCAGCGTAGGAACGGGGGTCACCGGGGAGCTGTTTTTT. Amino acids: CASSVGTGVTGELFF.

The chain carries TRBV2 and TRBJ1-6; D remains unclear. Germline V CDR1 and CDR2: SNHLY, FYNNEI. This CDR3 contains 13 residues. Trimming took off 11 bases at V and 3 bases at J, with 11 bases between the two ends. This chain's CDR3 is CAGRTDYNSPLHF. CDR3 in DNA: TGTGCCGGCCGGACGGACTATAATTCACCCCTCCACTTT.

This chain connects TRBV5-1 to TRBJ2-2; D gene ambiguous. The V end lost 5 bases, the J end lost 3 bases, and 11 bases lay between the germline ends. This CDR3 has 14 amino acids. Germline V gene lookup returns CDR1 SGHRS and CDR2 YFSETQ. For the CDR3, the DNA is TGCGCCAGCAGTCCGCGGAGCGACACCGGGGAGCTGTTTTTT. Its translation is CASSPRSDTGELFF.